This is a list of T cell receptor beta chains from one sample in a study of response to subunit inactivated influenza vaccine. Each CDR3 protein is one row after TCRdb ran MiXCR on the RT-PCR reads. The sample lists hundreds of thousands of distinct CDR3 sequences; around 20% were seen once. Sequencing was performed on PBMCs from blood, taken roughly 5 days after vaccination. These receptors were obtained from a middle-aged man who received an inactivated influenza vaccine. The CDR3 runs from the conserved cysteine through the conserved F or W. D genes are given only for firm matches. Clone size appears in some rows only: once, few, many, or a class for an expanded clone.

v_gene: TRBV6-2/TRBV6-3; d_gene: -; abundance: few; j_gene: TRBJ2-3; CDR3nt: TGTGCCAGCAGTTACTCACAGGGAAGGGGGTTAGCAGGAACAGATACGCAGTATTTT; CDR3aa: CASSYSQGRGLAGTDTQYF
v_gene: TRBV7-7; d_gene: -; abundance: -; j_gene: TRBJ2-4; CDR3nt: TGTGCTAGCGTGGGGGGAAACATTCAGTACTTC; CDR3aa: CASVGGNIQYF
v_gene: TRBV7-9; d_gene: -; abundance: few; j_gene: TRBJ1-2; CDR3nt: TGTGCCAGCAGCTTAGGAAGGGACACCGTTCCATTATATGGCTACACCTTC; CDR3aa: CASSLGRDTVPLYGYTF
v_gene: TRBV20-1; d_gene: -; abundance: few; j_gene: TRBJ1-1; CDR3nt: TGCAGTGCCCGGGCCGGTTGGGACACTGAAGCTTTCTTT; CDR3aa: CSARAGWDTEAFF
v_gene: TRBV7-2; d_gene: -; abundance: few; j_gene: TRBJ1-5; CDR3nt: TGTGCCAGCAGCTTAGCGAGGGGGGGCGCCAATCAGCCCCAGCATTTT; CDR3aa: CASSLARGGANQPQHF
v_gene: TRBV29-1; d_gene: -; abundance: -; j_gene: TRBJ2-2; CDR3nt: TGCAGCGTTGAAGACAGGTCCCGGGGGGAGCTGTTTTTT; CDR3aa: CSVEDRSRGELFF
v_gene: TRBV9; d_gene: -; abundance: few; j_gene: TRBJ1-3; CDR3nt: TGTGCCAGCAGCGTAAGGCGGGATGGAAACACCATATATTTT; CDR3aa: CASSVRRDGNTIYF
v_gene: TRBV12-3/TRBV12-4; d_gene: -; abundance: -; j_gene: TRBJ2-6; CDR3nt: TGTGCCAGCAGTTTGCAGGCGCCGGGGGCCAACGTCCTGACTTTC; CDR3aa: CASSLQAPGANVLTF
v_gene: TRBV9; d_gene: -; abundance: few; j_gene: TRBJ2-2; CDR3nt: TGTGCCAGCAGCGTAGAGGCAGGCGCCGGGGAGCTGTTTTTT; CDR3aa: CASSVEAGAGELFF
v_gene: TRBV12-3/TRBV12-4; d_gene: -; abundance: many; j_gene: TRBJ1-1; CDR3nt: TGTGCCAGCATTTCCCCCGGGGGCGCAGCTTTCTTT; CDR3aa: CASISPGGAAFF
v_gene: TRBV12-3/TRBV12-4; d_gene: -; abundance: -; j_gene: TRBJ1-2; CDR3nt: TGTGCCAGCAGTTTAATAACGGAAGGCTACACCTTC; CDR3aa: CASSLITEGYTF
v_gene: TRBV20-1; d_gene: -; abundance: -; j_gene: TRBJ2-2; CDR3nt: TGCAGTGCTAGAGGCTCAATTCGAATGTCCGGGGAGCTGTTTTTT; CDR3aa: CSARGSIRMSGELFF
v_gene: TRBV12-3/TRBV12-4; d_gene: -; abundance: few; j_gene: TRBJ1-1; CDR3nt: TGTGCCAGCAGTTTTTGGACAGTGAACACTGAAGCTTTCTTT; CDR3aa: CASSFWTVNTEAFF
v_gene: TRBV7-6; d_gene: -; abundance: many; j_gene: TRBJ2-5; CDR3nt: TGTGCCAGCAGCTTTCGGCAAGAGACCCAGTACTTC; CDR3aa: CASSFRQETQYF
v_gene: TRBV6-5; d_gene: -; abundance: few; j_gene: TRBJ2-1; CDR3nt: TGTGCCAGCAGTTACTCGATGAAAAATGAGCAGTTCTTC; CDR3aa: CASSYSMKNEQFF
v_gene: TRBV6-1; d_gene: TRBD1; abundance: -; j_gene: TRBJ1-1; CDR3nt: TGTGCCAGCAGTCAGGTGGACAGGGGAGAAGTAGAAGCTTTCTTT; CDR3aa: CASSQVDRGEVEAFF
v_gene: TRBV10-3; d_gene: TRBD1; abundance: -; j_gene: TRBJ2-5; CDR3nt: TGTGCCATCAGTGGGCAACAGGGGCAAGGGCAAGAGACCCAGTACTTC; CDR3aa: CAISGQQGQGQETQYF
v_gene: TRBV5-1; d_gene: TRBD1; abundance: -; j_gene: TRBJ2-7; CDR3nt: TGCGCCAGCGGTACAGGGGCGGCCCACGAGCAGTACTTC; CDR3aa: CASGTGAAHEQYF
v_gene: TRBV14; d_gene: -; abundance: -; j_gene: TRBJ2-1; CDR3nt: TGTGCCAGCAGCCAAGGAAACCGTAATGAGCAGTTCTTC; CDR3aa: CASSQGNRNEQFF
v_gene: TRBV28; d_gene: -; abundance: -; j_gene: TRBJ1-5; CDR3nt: TGTGCCAGCAGTTTACCAGGGGCGACTCAGCCCCAGCATTTT; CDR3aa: CASSLPGATQPQHF
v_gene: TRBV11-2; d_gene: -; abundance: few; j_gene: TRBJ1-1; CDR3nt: TGTGCCAGCAGCTACGGCACGGGGGGCCAAGAAGCTTTCTTT; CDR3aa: CASSYGTGGQEAFF
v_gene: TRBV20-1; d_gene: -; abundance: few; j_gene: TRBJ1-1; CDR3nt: TGCAGTGCTAGAGCTGGGAAGAACACTGAAGCTTTCTTT; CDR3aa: CSARAGKNTEAFF
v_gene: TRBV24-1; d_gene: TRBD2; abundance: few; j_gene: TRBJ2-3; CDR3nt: TGTGCCACCAGTGGAACTAGCGGGTACACAGATACGCAGTATTTT; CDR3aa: CATSGTSGYTDTQYF
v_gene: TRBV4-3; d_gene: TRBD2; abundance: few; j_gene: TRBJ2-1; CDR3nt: TGCGCCAGCAGCCCAGGGGTAGCGGGGGTTTACAATGAGCAGTTCTTC; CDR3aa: CASSPGVAGVYNEQFF
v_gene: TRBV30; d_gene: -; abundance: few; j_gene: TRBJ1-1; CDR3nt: TGTGCCTGGGAAGCAGTTATGAACACTGAAGCTTTCTTT; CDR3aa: CAWEAVMNTEAFF
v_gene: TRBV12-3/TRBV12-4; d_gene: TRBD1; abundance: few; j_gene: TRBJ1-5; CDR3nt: TGTGCCAGCAGACTCTGGACAGGGGACTATAGCAATCAGCCCCAGCATTTT; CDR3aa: CASRLWTGDYSNQPQHF
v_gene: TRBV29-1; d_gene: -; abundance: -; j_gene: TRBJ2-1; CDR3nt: TGCAGCGTTGAACGTCGGAGGGAACGGGGCGATGAGCAGTTCTTC; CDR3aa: CSVERRRERGDEQFF